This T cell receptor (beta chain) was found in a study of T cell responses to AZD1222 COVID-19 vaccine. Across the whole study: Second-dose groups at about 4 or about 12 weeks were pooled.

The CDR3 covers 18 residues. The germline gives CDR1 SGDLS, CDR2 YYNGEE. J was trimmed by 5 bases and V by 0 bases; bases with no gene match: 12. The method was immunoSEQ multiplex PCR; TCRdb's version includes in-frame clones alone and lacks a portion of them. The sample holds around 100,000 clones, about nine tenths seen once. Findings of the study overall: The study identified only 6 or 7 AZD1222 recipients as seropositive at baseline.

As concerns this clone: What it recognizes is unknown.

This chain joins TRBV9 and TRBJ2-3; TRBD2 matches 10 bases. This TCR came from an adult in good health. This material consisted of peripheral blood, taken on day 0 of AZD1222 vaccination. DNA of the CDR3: TGTGCCAGCAGCGTAGGGGGCGGGCTAGCGGGAGTCAAAGATACGCAGTATTTT. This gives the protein CASSVGGGLAGVKDTQYF.